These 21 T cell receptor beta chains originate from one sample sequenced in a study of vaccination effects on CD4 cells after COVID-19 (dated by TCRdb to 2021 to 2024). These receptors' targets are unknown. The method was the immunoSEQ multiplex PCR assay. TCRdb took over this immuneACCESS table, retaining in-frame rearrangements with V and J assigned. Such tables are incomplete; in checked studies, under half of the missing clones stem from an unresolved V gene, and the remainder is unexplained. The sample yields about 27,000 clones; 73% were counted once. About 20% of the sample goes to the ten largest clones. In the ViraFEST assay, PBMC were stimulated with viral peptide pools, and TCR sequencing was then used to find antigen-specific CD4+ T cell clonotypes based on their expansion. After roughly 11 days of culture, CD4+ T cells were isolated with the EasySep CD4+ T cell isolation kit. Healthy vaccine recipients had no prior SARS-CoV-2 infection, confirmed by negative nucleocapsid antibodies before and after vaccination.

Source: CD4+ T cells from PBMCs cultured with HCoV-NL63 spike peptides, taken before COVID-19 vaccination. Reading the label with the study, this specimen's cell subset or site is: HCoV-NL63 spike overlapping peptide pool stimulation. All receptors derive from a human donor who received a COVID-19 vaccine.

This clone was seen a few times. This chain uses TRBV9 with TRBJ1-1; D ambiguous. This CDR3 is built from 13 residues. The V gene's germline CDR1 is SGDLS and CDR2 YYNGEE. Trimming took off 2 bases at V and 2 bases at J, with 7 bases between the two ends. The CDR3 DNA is TGTGCCAGCAGCGTTCATGGAAACACTGAAGCTTTCTTT. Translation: CASSVHGNTEAFF.

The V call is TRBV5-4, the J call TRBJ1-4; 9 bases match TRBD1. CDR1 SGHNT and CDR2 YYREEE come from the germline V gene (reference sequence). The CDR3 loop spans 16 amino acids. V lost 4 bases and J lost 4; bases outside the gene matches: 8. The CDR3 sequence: CASSVTGGVGNEKLFF. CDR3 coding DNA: TGTGCCAGCAGCGTAACAGGGGGCGTCGGTAATGAAAAACTGTTTTTT.

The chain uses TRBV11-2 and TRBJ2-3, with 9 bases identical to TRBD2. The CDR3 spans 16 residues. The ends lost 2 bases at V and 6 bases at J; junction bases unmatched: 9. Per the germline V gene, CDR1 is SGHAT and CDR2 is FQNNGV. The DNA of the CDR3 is TGTGCCAGCAGCTTAATGGCTAGCGGGGTCAAGGATACGCAGTATTTT. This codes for CASSLMASGVKDTQYF.

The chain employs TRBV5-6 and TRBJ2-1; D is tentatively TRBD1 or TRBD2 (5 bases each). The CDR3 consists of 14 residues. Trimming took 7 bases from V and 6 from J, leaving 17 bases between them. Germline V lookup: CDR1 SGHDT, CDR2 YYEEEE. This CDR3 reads CASLPGTAFNEQFF. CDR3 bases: TGTGCCAGCTTACCCGGGACCGCTTTCAATGAGCAGTTCTTC.

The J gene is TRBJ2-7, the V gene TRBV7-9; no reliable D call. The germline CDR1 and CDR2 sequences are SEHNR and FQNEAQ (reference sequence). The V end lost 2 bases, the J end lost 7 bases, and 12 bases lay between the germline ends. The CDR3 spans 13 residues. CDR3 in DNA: TGTGCCAGCAGCTTACGGATGACTGGGGAGCAGTACTTC. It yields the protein CASSLRMTGEQYF.

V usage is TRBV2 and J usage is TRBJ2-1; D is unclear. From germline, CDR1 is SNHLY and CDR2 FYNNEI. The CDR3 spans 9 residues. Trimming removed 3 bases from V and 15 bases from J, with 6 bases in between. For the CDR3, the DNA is TGTGCCAGCAGTGAGATTGGGTTCTTC. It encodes CASSEIGFF.

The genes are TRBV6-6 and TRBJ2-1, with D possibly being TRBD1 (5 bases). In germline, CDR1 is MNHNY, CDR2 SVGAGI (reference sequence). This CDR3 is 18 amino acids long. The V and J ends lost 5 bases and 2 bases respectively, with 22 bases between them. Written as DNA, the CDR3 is TGTGCCAGCAGTCCTCCCTCACCTCAGGGTGCCCCCTACAATGAGCAGTTCTTC. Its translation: CASSPPSPQGAPYNEQFF.

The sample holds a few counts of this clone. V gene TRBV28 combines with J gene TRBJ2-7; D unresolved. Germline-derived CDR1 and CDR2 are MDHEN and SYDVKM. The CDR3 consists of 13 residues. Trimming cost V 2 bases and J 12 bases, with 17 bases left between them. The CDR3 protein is CASSLQSHQMVYF. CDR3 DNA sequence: TGTGCCAGCAGTTTACAATCCCACCAGATGGTGTACTTC.

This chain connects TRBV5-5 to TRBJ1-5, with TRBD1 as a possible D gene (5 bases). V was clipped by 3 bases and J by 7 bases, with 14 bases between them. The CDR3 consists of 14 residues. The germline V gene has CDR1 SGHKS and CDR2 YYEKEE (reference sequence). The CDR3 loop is CASSWGVVGQPQHF. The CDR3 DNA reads TGTGCCAGCAGCTGGGGGGTGGTTGGGCAGCCCCAGCATTTT.

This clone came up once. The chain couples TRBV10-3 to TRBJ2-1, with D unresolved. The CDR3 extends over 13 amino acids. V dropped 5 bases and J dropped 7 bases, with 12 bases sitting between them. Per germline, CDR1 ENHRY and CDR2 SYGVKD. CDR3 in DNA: TGTGCCATCAGTTCAATCGAAGGTAATGAGCAGTTCTTC. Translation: CAISSIEGNEQFF.

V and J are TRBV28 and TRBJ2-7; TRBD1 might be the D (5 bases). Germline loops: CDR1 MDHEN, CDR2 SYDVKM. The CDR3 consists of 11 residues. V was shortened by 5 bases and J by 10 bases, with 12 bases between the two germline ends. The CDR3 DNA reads TGTGCCAGCAGTGCAACAGGTCATCAGTACTTC. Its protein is CASSATGHQYF. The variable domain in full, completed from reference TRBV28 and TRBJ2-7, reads DVKVTQSSRYLVKRTGEKVFLECVQDMDHENMFWYRQDPGLGLRLIYFSYDVKMKEKGDIPEGYSVSREKKERFSLILESASTNQTSMYLCASSATGHQYFGPGTRLTVT.

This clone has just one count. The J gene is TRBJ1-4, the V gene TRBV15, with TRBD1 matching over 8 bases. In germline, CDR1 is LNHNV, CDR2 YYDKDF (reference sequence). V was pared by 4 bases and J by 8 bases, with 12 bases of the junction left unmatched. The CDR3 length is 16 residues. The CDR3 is CATSKLPGQAEEKLFF. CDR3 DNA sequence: TGTGCCACCAGCAAGTTACCGGGACAGGCTGAGGAAAAACTGTTTTTT.

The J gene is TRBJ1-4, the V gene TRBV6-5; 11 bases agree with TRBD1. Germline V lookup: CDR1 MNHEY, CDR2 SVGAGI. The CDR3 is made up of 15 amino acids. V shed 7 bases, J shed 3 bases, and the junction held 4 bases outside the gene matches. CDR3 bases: TGTGCCAGCACCTGGGACAGGGGGGCTAATGAAAAACTGTTTTTT. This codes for CASTWDRGANEKLFF.

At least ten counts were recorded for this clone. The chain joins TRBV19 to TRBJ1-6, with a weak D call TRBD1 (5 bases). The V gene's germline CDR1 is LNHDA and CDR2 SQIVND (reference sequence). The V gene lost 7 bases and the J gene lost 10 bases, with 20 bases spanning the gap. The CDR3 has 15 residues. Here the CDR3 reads CASTYRDPGRSPLHF. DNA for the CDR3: TGTGCCAGTACCTACCGGGACCCGGGTCGCTCACCCCTCCACTTT.

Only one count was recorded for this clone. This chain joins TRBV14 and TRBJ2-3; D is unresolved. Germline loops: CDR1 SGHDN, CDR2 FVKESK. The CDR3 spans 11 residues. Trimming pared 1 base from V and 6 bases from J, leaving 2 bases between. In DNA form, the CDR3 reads TGTGCCAGCAGCCAAGTCGATACGCAGTATTTT. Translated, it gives CASSQVDTQYF.

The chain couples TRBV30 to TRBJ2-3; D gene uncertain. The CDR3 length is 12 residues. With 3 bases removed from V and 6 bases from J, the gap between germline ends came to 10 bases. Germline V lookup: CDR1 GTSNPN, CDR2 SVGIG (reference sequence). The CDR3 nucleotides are TGTGCCTGGAGATCTCCCCCCGATACGCAGTATTTT. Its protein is CAWRSPPDTQYF.

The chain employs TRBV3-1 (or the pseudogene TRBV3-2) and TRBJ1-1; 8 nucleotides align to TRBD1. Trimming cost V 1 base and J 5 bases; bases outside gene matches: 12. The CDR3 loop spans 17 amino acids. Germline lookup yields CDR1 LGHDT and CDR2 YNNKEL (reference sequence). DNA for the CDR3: TGTGCCAGCAGCCAAGGGTCTGGACAGGGAAGCGGGACTGAAGCTTTCTTT. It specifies CASSQGSGQGSGTEAFF.

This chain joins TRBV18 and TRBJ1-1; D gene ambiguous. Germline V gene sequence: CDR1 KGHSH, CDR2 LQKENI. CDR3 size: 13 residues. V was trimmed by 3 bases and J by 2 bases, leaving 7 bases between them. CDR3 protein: CASSPNLNTEAFF. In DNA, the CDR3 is TGTGCCAGCTCACCTAATCTAAACACTGAAGCTTTCTTT.

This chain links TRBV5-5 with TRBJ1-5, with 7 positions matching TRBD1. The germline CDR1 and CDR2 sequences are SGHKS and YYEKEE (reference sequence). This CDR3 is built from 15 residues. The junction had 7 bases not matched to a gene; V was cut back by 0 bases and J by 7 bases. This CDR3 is CASSLAGDRVQPQHF. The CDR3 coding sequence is TGTGCCAGCAGCTTGGCCGGTGACAGGGTACAGCCCCAGCATTTT.

The CDR3, as DNA: TGTGCCTGGACCCGAGGGCTGATTAGCACAGATACGCAGTATTTT. The encoded protein is CAWTRGLISTDTQYF. The rearrangement joins TRBV30 to TRBJ2-3, with a tentative D call TRBD2 (5 bases). The CDR3 extends over 15 amino acids. Germline V gene data show CDR1 as GTSNPN and CDR2 as SVGIG (reference sequence). With 4 bases removed from V and 0 bases from J, the gap between germline ends came to 14 bases.

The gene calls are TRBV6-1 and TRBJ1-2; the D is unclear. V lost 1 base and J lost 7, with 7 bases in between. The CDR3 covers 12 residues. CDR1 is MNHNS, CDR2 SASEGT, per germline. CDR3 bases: TGTGCCAGCAGTGAAGGGGGAGCTGGCTACACCTTC. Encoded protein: CASSEGGAGYTF.